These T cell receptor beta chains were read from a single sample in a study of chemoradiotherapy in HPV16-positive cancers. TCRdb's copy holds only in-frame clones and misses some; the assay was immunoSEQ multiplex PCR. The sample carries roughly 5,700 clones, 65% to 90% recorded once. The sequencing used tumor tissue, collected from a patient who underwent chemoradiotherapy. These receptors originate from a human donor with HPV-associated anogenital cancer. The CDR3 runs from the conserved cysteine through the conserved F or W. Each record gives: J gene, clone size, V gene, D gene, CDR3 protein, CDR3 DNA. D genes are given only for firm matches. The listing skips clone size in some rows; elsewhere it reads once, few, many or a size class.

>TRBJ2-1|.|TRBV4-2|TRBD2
CASSQDSGSWEQFF
TGTGCCAGCAGCCAAGATAGCGGGAGTTGGGAGCAGTTCTTC
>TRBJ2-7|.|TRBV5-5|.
CASSLGVGISYEQYF
TGTGCCAGCAGCTTGGGGGTAGGGATCTCCTACGAGCAGTACTTC
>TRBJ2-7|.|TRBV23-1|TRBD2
CASSHWEGYSEQYF
TGCGCCAGCAGTCATTGGGAGGGGTATTCCGAGCAGTACTTC
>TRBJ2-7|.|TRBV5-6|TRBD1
CASSRPGQGSYEQYF
TGTGCCAGCAGCCGGCCCGGACAGGGTTCCTACGAGCAGTACTTC
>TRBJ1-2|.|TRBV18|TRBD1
CASSREQGAEGGYTF
TGTGCCAGCTCTCGAGAACAGGGGGCCGAGGGTGGCTACACCTTC
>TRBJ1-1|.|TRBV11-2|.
CASRGPNNEAFF
TGTGCCAGCAGGGGACCGAATAATGAAGCTTTCTTT
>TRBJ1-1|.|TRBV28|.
CASSPMTPRAFF
TGTGCCAGCAGTCCAATGACCCCAAGGGCTTTCTTT
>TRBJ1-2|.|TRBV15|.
CATSRDGLGGDDGYTF
TGTGCCACCAGCAGAGATGGGCTCGGAGGGGATGATGGCTACACCTTC
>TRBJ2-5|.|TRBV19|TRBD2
CASTKTSGSLETQYF
TGTGCCAGTACAAAGACTAGCGGGAGCCTGGAGACCCAGTACTTC
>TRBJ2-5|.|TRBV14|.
CASSKRQPQETQYF
TGTGCCAGCAGTAAGCGACAGCCCCAAGAGACCCAGTACTTC
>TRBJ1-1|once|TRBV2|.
CASRGGRMNTEAFF
TGTGCCAGCAGGGGAGGACGGATGAACACTGAAGCTTTCTTT
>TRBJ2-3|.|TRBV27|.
CASSLADSTDTQYF
TGTGCCAGCAGTTTAGCGGATTCTACAGATACGCAGTATTTT
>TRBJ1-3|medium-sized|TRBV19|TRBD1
CASRKGTGSGNTIYF
TGTGCCAGTAGAAAAGGGACAGGCTCTGGAAACACCATATATTTT
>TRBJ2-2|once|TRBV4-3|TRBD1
CASSQGQGHTGELFF
TGCGCCAGCAGCCAAGGACAGGGTCACACCGGGGAGCTGTTTTTT
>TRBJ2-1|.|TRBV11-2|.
CASSLGSRGRGNEQFF
TGTGCCAGCAGCTTAGGTAGCCGGGGAAGGGGCAATGAGCAGTTCTTC
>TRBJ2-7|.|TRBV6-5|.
CASRRSRERSYEQYF
TGTGCCAGCAGGCGTTCCCGGGAGCGATCCTACGAGCAGTACTTC
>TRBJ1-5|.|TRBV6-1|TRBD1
CASSGPTGEAQPQHF
TGTGCCAGCAGTGGCCCGACAGGGGAGGCTCAGCCCCAGCATTTT
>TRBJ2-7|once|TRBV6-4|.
CASSVWPPYEQYF
TGTGCCAGCAGTGTTTGGCCTCCCTACGAGCAGTACTTC
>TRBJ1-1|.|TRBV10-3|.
CAISGPQGTEAFF
TGTGCCATCAGTGGACCCCAAGGCACTGAAGCTTTCTTT
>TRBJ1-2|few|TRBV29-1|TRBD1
CSVDEQGVYGYTF
TGCAGCGTTGACGAACAGGGGGTCTATGGCTACACCTTC
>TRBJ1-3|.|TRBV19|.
CASSAGLIGNTIYF
TGTGCCAGCAGCGCAGGGTTGATCGGAAACACCATATATTTT
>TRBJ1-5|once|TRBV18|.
CASSSKGQPQHF
TGTGCCAGCTCATCAAAGGGACAGCCCCAGCATTTT
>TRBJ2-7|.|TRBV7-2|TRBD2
CASSLGLAGSYEQYF
TGTGCCAGCAGCTTAGGACTAGCGGGCTCCTACGAGCAGTACTTC
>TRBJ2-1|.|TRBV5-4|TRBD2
CASSFRTSGLNEQFF
TGTGCCAGCAGCTTCAGGACTAGCGGCCTCAATGAGCAGTTCTTC
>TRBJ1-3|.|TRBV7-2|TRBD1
CASSFLVGTVGNTIYF
TGTGCCAGCAGCTTCCTAGTGGGGACAGTTGGAAACACCATATATTTT
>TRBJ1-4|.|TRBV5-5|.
CASSLPTDEKLFF
TGTGCCAGCAGCTTGCCAACCGATGAAAAACTGTTTTTT
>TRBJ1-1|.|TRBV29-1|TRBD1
CSSQHTGASEAFF
TGCAGCTCCCAACACACAGGGGCGTCTGAAGCTTTCTTT
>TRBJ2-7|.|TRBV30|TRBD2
CAWSRTSGYEQYF
TGTGCCTGGAGTCGGACTAGCGGGTACGAGCAGTACTTC
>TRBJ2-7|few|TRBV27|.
CASSRDGFGGYEQYF
TGTGCCAGCAGCAGGGACGGGTTTGGGGGCTACGAGCAGTACTTC
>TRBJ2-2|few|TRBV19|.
CASSIGESGELFF
TGTGCCAGTAGTATAGGGGAGTCCGGGGAGCTGTTTTTT
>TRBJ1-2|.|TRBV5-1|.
CASSSGVYGYTF
TGCGCCAGCAGCTCAGGGGTCTACGGCTACACCTTC
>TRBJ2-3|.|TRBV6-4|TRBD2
CASSDTGTSGGGTDTQYF
TGTGCCAGCAGTGACACAGGGACTAGCGGGGGCGGCACAGATACGCAGTATTTT
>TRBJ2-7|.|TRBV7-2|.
CASSFQGYEQYF
TGTGCCAGCAGCTTTCAGGGCTACGAGCAGTACTTC
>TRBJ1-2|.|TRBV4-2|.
CASSQDLNPAGGYTF
TGTGCCAGCAGCCAAGATCTGAACCCGGCCGGTGGCTACACCTTC
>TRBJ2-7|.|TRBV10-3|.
CAINQGSYSYEQYF
TGTGCCATCAACCAGGGGTCATACTCCTACGAGCAGTACTTC
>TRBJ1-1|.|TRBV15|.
CATSRDRGSSEAFF
TGTGCCACCAGCAGAGATAGGGGGTCCTCTGAAGCTTTCTTT
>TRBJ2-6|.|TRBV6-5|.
CASSSAYSSGANVLTF
TGTGCCAGCAGTTCCGCCTACAGCTCTGGGGCCAACGTCCTGACTTTC
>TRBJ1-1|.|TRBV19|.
CASMGSTEAFF
TGTGCCAGTATGGGGAGCACTGAAGCTTTCTTT
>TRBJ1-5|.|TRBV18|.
CASSPSGLNQPQHF
TGTGCCAGCTCACCCTCGGGCCTTAATCAGCCCCAGCATTTT
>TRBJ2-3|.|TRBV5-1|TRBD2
CASSLDERGGLDTQYF
TGCGCCAGCAGCTTGGATGAGCGGGGGGGCTTGGATACGCAGTATTTT
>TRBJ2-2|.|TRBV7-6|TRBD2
CASSPDRTSGGRGELFF
TGTGCCAGCAGCCCCGATCGGACTAGCGGGGGGAGAGGGGAGCTGTTTTTT
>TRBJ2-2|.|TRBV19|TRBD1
CASSITGVTGELFF
TGTGCCAGTAGTATTACAGGGGTCACCGGGGAGCTGTTTTTT
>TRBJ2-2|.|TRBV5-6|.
CASSLRGAGSRELFF
TGTGCCAGCAGCCTCCGGGGGGCGGGTAGCCGGGAGCTGTTTTTT
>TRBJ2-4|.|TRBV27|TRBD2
CASRGTSGGRDIQYF
TGTGCCAGCAGGGGGACTAGCGGGGGAAGGGACATTCAGTACTTC
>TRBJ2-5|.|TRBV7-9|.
CASSLGQAPWEETQYF
TGTGCCAGCAGCTTAGGTCAGGCTCCTTGGGAGGAGACCCAGTACTTC
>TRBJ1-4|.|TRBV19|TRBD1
CASTKGTANEKLFF
TGTGCCAGCACGAAAGGGACAGCTAATGAAAAACTGTTTTTT
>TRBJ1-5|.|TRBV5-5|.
CASSLGLVDREPQHF
TGTGCCAGCAGCTTGGGGTTAGTGGACCGGGAGCCCCAGCATTTT
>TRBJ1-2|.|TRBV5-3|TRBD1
CAGNRREGGVSLCGYTF
TGTGCCGGGAATCGCCGGGAAGGGGGCGTCTCACTCTGTGGCTACACCTTC
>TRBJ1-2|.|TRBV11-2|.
CASSLDSRGRSGYTF
TGTGCCAGCAGCTTAGACTCAAGGGGACGAAGTGGCTACACCTTC
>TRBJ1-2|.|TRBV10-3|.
CAISEPTLIGAKDGYTF
TGTGCCATCAGTGAGCCAACTTTGATCGGGGCGAAAGATGGCTACACCTTC